A single sample gave rise to the 8 T cell receptor beta chains below, sequenced in a study of immune evolution from preneoplasia to lung adenocarcinoma. Clones were sequenced by immunoSEQ multiplex PCR, and TCRdb holds only the in-frame ones, with some missing. The sample shows 3,000 or so clones, 80% to 90% of them seen only once. The sequenced sample was FFPE adjacent normal lung tissue. The receptors come from a person aged 60-80 years with lung adenocarcinoma.

This chain links TRBV11-1 with TRBJ1-1; tentative D call: TRBD1 (5 bases). Germline assignment: CDR1 SGHAT and CDR2 FQDESV (reference sequence). Trimming removed 3 bases at V and 4 bases at J, with 9 bases between. The CDR3 is 13 residues long. CDR3 sequence (DNA): TGTGCCAGCAGCTTGATGGGGGGCACTGAAGCTTTCTTT. Translation gives CASSLMGGTEAFF.

This sequence joins TRBV5-1 and TRBJ1-2; D is undetermined. CDR3 length equals 13 residues. Germline CDR1 reads SGHRS; CDR2 reads YFSETQ. Trimming shortened V by 0 bases and J by 8 bases, and 11 bases separated the two germline ends. The CDR3 bases are TGCGCCAGCAGCTTGGAGTCCCTGGGAGGCTACACCTTC. Residues: CASSLESLGGYTF. The variable domain in full, completed from reference TRBV5-1 and TRBJ1-2, reads KAGVTQTPRYLIKTRGQQVTLSCSPISGHRSVSWYQQTPGQGLQFLFEYFSETQRNKGNFPGRFSGRQFSNSRSEMNVSTLELGDSALYLCASSLESLGGYTFGSGTRLTVV.

The genes are TRBV12-5 and TRBJ2-7, with D tentatively TRBD1 (5 bases). Germline V gene lookup returns CDR1 LGHNT and CDR2 FRNRAP. Trimming took 1 base from V and 3 from J, leaving 13 bases between them. The CDR3 extends over 15 amino acids. DNA for the CDR3: TGTGCTAGTGGTTTGGCACCTCCCCAGGGCTACGAGCAGTACTTC. Protein product: CASGLAPPQGYEQYF.

The chain carries TRBV7-2 and TRBJ1-2, with 10 bases matching TRBD1. V was pared by 1 base and J by 8 bases, with 4 bases of the junction left unmatched. CDR3 length: 14 residues. Germline V gene data show CDR1 as SGHTA and CDR2 as FQGNSA. The CDR3 DNA sequence: TGTGCCAGCAGCTTAGGACAGGGGGCTCGGGGCTACACCTTC. This gives the protein CASSLGQGARGYTF.

V gene TRBV2 combines with J gene TRBJ1-4; 7 bases line up with TRBD1. Germline values: CDR1 SNHLY, CDR2 FYNNEI. The CDR3 spans 15 residues. V shed 4 bases and J 5 bases; nucleotides not matched to a gene: 7. The CDR3, as DNA: TGTGCCAGCAGTGGTTTACAGGGGCAGAATGAAAAACTGTTTTTT. This translates into CASSGLQGQNEKLFF.

The rearrangement links TRBV11-2 to TRBJ1-6; no definite D call. The germline V gene encodes CDR1 SGHAT and CDR2 FQNNGV. The ends were cut back, 1 base at V and 10 bases at J, with 11 bases in the middle. CDR3 length: 14 amino acids. CDR3 sequence: CASSLVGRWSPLHF. The CDR3 DNA reads TGTGCCAGCAGCTTAGTAGGGAGGTGGTCACCCCTCCACTTT.

The rearrangement joins TRBV10-3 to TRBJ2-7; maybe TRBD1 (5 bases). Looked up from germline, CDR1 is ENHRY and CDR2 is SYGVKD. The CDR3 covers 14 residues. The V end was cut by 0 bases, the J end by 2 bases, with 8 bases between. The chain's CDR3 is CAISESKGTYEQYF. CDR3 nucleotide sequence: TGTGCCATCAGTGAGTCCAAGGGGACCTACGAGCAGTACTTC.

The genes are TRBV10-1 and TRBJ2-1, with a tentative D call TRBD2 (6 bases). V was pared by 3 bases and J by 7 bases, with 16 bases between. CDR1 and CDR2 (germline): WNHNN, SYGVQD (reference sequence). The CDR3 covers 15 residues. The CDR3 sequence is CASSDRGMGWNEQFF. CDR3 nucleotide sequence: TGCGCCAGCAGTGATCGGGGGATGGGATGGAATGAGCAGTTCTTC.